These 30 T cell receptor beta chains were sequenced from one sample in a study of control samples from healthy donors and cancer patients. Profiled with immunoSEQ multiplex PCR; TCRdb holds only in-frame clones, not every one. The data show roughly 160,000 clones, 94% seen once. The sequencing input was PBMCs. These receptors were obtained from a man aged 55-75 years with colorectal cancer.

This clone was seen once. This chain links TRBV6-5 with TRBJ2-7, with D perhaps matching TRBD1 (5 bases). This CDR3 is built from 13 residues. The ends were cut back, 8 bases at V and 6 bases at J, with 17 bases in the middle. Germline V lookup: CDR1 MNHEY, CDR2 SVGAGI. CDR3 DNA: TGTGCCAGCTCCGAAGGGGAATTCACCGAGCAGTACTTC. As protein: CASSEGEFTEQYF.

The chain recombines TRBV6-2 or TRBV6-3 with TRBJ1-5; D is uncertain. Trimming pared 6 bases from V and 12 bases from J, leaving 21 bases between. Germline V lookup: CDR1 MNHEY, CDR2 SVGEGT. CDR3 length: 14 residues. The CDR3 sequence is CASSRMSPKAGQHF. The DNA for the CDR3 is TGTGCCAGCAGCCGTATGTCCCCGAAAGCGGGCCAGCATTTT.

The V gene is TRBV4-3, the J gene TRBJ2-5; 9 bases are a match to TRBD2. Trimming at V came to 0 bases and at J to 0 bases, leaving 2 bases not matched to a gene. From germline, CDR1 is LGHNA and CDR2 YSLEER. The CDR3 runs to 16 residues. The CDR3 loop reads CASSQELAGDQETQYF. As DNA, the CDR3 is TGCGCCAGCAGCCAAGAATTAGCGGGGGACCAAGAGACCCAGTACTTC.

The chain couples TRBV24-1 to TRBJ2-7; D gene ambiguous. Germline V lookup: CDR1 KGHDR, CDR2 SFDVKD. This CDR3 region has 12 residues. The CDR3 loop reads CANHPENYEQYF. Here the CDR3 DNA reads TGTGCTAACCACCCGGAAAACTACGAGCAGTACTTC.

The chain employs TRBV7-2 and TRBJ2-5, with D tentatively TRBD2 (6 bases). Germline CDR1 and CDR2: SGHTA and FQGNSA. Trimming took 2 bases from V and 5 from J, leaving 18 bases between them. CDR3 length equals 16 residues. The DNA of the CDR3 is TGTGCCAGCAGCTTAATTGGGAGGACTCTGGGGGAGACCCAGTACTTC. Protein product: CASSLIGRTLGETQYF.

The rearrangement links TRBV7-7 to TRBJ2-5; D not certain. Germline CDR1 SSHAT, CDR2 FNYEAQ (reference sequence). The CDR3 spans 13 residues. V shed 4 bases and J shed 5 bases, with 11 bases lying between them. CDR3 protein: CASSSFDGETQYF. The CDR3 coding sequence is TGTGCCAGCAGCTCTTTCGACGGGGAGACCCAGTACTTC.

The V call is TRBV29-1, the J call TRBJ2-1; 11 bases match TRBD2. With V trimmed by 6 bases and J by 0 bases, 4 bases remained unmatched. Germline values: CDR1 SQVTM, CDR2 ANQGSEA. CDR3 size: 15 residues. For the CDR3, the DNA is TGCAGCGTCGCTAGCGGGGGGAACTCCTACAATGAGCAGTTCTTC. Translation: CSVASGGNSYNEQFF.

The rearrangement joins TRBV6-6 to TRBJ2-3; 9 nucleotides align to TRBD1. V trimming: 5 bases; J trimming: 0 bases; junction bases outside the gene matches: 9. Germline loops: CDR1 MNHNY, CDR2 SVGAGI (reference sequence). The CDR3 covers 17 residues. CDR3 sequence: CASSRTGASSSTDTQYF. CDR3 sequence (DNA): TGTGCCAGCAGTCGGACAGGGGCTTCCTCTAGCACAGATACGCAGTATTTT.

This clone was recorded once. This sequence joins TRBV4-2 and TRBJ2-1, with 12 nucleotides matching TRBD2. V gave up 0 bases and J gave up 12 bases; unmatched junction bases: 12. In germline, CDR1 is LGHNA, CDR2 YNFKEQ. The CDR3 totals 17 residues. The CDR3 DNA sequence: TGTGCCAGCAGCCAAGATGAACTAGCGGGGGGAATTGGAGGGCAGTTCTTC. It is translated as CASSQDELAGGIGGQFF.

This chain links TRBV5-1 with TRBJ2-7; TRBD1 matches 8 bases. Germline values: CDR1 SGHRS, CDR2 YFSETQ. After removal of 4 bases from V and 0 bases from J, the junction contained 6 bases not matched to a gene. The CDR3 loop spans 15 amino acids. The CDR3 region has the DNA TGCGCCAGCAGCGCGTTACAGGGGGGCTCCTACGAGCAGTACTTC. This sequence encodes CASSALQGGSYEQYF.

The chain couples TRBV20-1 to TRBJ1-4, with a possible D match to TRBD1 (6 bases). Germline CDR1 reads DFQATT; CDR2 reads SNEGSKA (reference sequence). The V gene lost 3 bases and the J gene lost 6 bases, with 11 bases spanning the gap. The CDR3 spans 13 residues. CDR3 residues: CSASWRTDEKLFF. The CDR3 nucleotides read TGCAGTGCTAGTTGGAGGACAGATGAAAAACTGTTTTTT.

The count of this clone is one. The rearrangement links TRBV4-3 to TRBJ2-1; D call uncertain. The V gene lost 1 base and the J gene lost 3 bases, with 7 bases spanning the gap. CDR1 LGHNA and CDR2 YSLEER come from the germline V gene. The CDR3 sequence is 14 residues long. The CDR3 spells CASSQGALYNEQFF. In nucleotides, the CDR3 is TGCGCCAGCAGCCAAGGAGCGCTCTACAATGAGCAGTTCTTC.

The chain combines TRBV11-2 with TRBJ2-5, with 8 bases that match TRBD1. This CDR3 has 14 residues. Trimming removed 2 bases from V and 4 bases from J; junction bases left unmatched: 3. Germline V gene sequence: CDR1 SGHAT, CDR2 FQNNGV. DNA of the CDR3: TGTGCCAGCAGCTTATCCACAGGGGGAGAGACCCAGTACTTC. It specifies CASSLSTGGETQYF.

This sequence joins TRBV24-1 and TRBJ2-1; D unresolved. This CDR3 has 16 residues. The germline V gene has CDR1 KGHDR and CDR2 SFDVKD. Trimming pared 4 bases from V and 8 bases from J, leaving 20 bases between. Written as DNA, the CDR3 is TGTGCCACCAGTGACCAACGACCCACCACCGGTCATGAGCAGTTCTTC. As protein: CATSDQRPTTGHEQFF.

V and J are TRBV5-6 and TRBJ2-6; tentative D call: TRBD1 (5 bases). V lost 0 bases, J lost 11 bases, and 15 bases lay in between. The germline V gene encodes CDR1 SGHDT and CDR2 YYEEEE. This CDR3 spans 15 amino acids. The CDR3 loop is CASSLGRQEGDVLTF. As DNA, the CDR3 is TGTGCCAGCAGCTTGGGGAGACAAGAAGGGGACGTCCTGACTTTC.

This clone was detected only once. In DNA, the CDR3 is TGTGCCAGTAGTATTTGGGCAGGGGGCAATCAGCCCCAGCATTTT. It specifies CASSIWAGGNQPQHF. The chain employs TRBV19 and TRBJ1-5; weak D call: TRBD1 (6 bases). Germline V gene lookup returns CDR1 LNHDA and CDR2 SQIVND (reference sequence). The CDR3 sequence is 15 residues long. Trimming pared 3 bases from V and 2 bases from J, leaving 11 bases between.

This chain links TRBV5-1 with TRBJ1-1, with TRBD1 as a possible D gene (5 bases). This CDR3 comprises 15 residues. Germline lookup yields CDR1 SGHRS and CDR2 YFSETQ. The V and J ends lost 4 bases and 0 bases respectively, with 13 bases between them. CDR3 DNA sequence: TGCGCCAGCAGCCCGTCGGGGGGGTTGAACACTGAAGCTTTCTTT. Protein sequence: CASSPSGGLNTEAFF.

The CDR3: CASSLGTVNQPQHF. CDR3 coding DNA: TGTGCCAGCAGCTTGGGAACAGTTAATCAGCCCCAGCATTTT. V is TRBV5-6 and J is TRBJ1-5; D gene uncertain. The germline gives CDR1 SGHDT, CDR2 YYEEEE. The CDR3 covers 14 residues. The V end was cut by 0 bases, the J end by 4 bases, with 8 bases between.

This chain joins TRBV19 and TRBJ2-3; tentative D call: TRBD1 (6 bases). Germline loops: CDR1 LNHDA, CDR2 SQIVND (reference sequence). CDR3 length: 14 amino acids. Trimming took 6 bases from V and 0 from J, leaving 10 bases between them. The CDR3 spells CASRNRDSTDTQYF. CDR3 bases: TGTGCCAGTAGAAACAGGGATAGCACAGATACGCAGTATTTT.

The chain recombines TRBV19 with TRBJ1-2; D remains unclear. Germline V lookup: CDR1 LNHDA, CDR2 SQIVND (reference sequence). CDR3 size: 14 residues. Trimming pared 7 bases from V and 1 base from J, leaving 13 bases between. CDR3 nucleotide sequence: TGTGCCAGTAACGCCCCGGGTATTAACTATGGCTACACCTTC. Protein: CASNAPGINYGYTF. The full variable domain, completed using reference TRBV19 and TRBJ1-2, is DGGITQSPKYLFRKEGQNVTLSCEQNLNHDAMYWYRQDPGQGLRLIYYSQIVNDFQKGDIAEGYSVSREKKESFPLTVTSAQKNPTAFYLCASNAPGINYGYTFGSGTRLTVV.

V is TRBV6-1 and J is TRBJ1-1, with D perhaps TRBD1 (5 bases). The CDR3 covers 16 residues. The V and J ends lost 0 bases and 1 base respectively, with 12 bases between them. The germline V gene has CDR1 MNHNS and CDR2 SASEGT. CDR3 bases: TGTGCCAGCAGTGAAGCGTGGGGGAAGGGGAACACTGAAGCTTTCTTT. Amino acid sequence: CASSEAWGKGNTEAFF.

The chain combines TRBV4-1 with TRBJ2-5; 9 positions match TRBD2. This CDR3 contains 15 residues. Germline values: CDR1 MGHRA, CDR2 YSYEKL. J was trimmed by 5 bases and V by 1 base; bases with no gene match: 5. The CDR3 DNA sequence: TGCGCCAGCAGCCAAGTGGCGGGGGGGGGTGAGACCCAGTACTTC. Protein sequence: CASSQVAGGGETQYF.

The chain is built from TRBV18 and TRBJ2-7; 10 bases agree with TRBD1. The germline V gene has CDR1 KGHSH and CDR2 LQKENI. This CDR3 region has 14 residues. J was trimmed by 2 bases and V by 6 bases; bases with no gene match: 4. The CDR3 protein is CASSAGTGAYEQYF. The CDR3 region has the DNA TGTGCCAGCTCGGCCGGGACAGGGGCCTACGAGCAGTACTTC.

The chain has TRBV7-9 and TRBJ2-3; D remains unclear. The V gene's germline CDR1 is SEHNR and CDR2 FQNEAQ (reference sequence). The CDR3 is made up of 12 amino acids. The ends were cut back, 5 bases at V and 0 bases at J, with 3 bases in the middle. The CDR3 nucleotides read TGTGCCAGCAGCGGAAGCACAGATACGCAGTATTTT. As protein: CASSGSTDTQYF.

This chain uses TRBV24-1 with TRBJ2-3; the match to TRBD1 covers 7 bases. Germline CDR1 KGHDR, CDR2 SFDVKD. V lost 9 bases, J lost 1 base, and 3 bases stayed unmatched. The CDR3 contains 13 residues. CDR3: CATSGTGTDTQYF. CDR3 sequence (DNA): TGTGCCACCTCCGGGACAGGCACAGATACGCAGTATTTT.

The V call is TRBV5-1, the J call TRBJ1-2; D is unresolved. Deletions cut 5 bases from V and 1 base from J, with 15 bases between. In germline, CDR1 is SGHRS, CDR2 YFSETQ. The CDR3 covers 15 residues. The CDR3 DNA is TGCGCCAGCAGATTAATGAGATACGGTAACTATGGCTACACCTTC. Protein product: CASRLMRYGNYGYTF.

In its sample, this clone was seen once. The chain recombines TRBV4-1 with TRBJ1-2, with D possibly being TRBD1 (6 bases). In germline, CDR1 is MGHRA, CDR2 YSYEKL. The CDR3 is 13 amino acids. The V end was cut by 0 bases, the J end by 11 bases, with 13 bases between. Here the CDR3 reads CASSQDQGFQYTF. CDR3 nucleotides: TGCGCCAGCAGCCAAGATCAGGGGTTTCAATACACCTTC.

The chain has TRBV18 and TRBJ1-6; D call uncertain. The CDR3 contains 14 residues. The germline V gene encodes CDR1 KGHSH and CDR2 LQKENI. V shed 4 bases and J shed 10 bases, with 14 bases lying between them. CDR3: CASSRDRSGSPLHF. DNA for the CDR3: TGTGCCAGCTCACGGGATCGGTCAGGCTCACCCCTCCACTTT. Filled out from reference TRBV18 and TRBJ1-6, the complete variable domain reads NAGVMQNPRHLVRRRGQEARLRCSPMKGHSHVYWYRQLPEEGLKFMVYLQKENIIDESGMPKERFSAEFPKEGPSILRIQQVVRGDSAAYFCASSRDRSGSPLHFGNGTRLTVT.

This sequence joins TRBV5-1 and TRBJ2-3; possible D gene TRBD1, 6 bases. V was pared by 2 bases and J by 3 bases, with 10 bases between. CDR3 length equals 14 residues. Per the germline V gene, CDR1 is SGHRS and CDR2 is YFSETQ. CDR3 residues: CASSFGQWTDTQYF. The CDR3 region has the DNA TGCGCCAGCAGCTTCGGACAGTGGACAGATACGCAGTATTTT. The variable domain in full, with the rest retrieved from reference TRBV5-1 and TRBJ2-3, is KAGVTQTPRYLIKTRGQQVTLSCSPISGHRSVSWYQQTPGQGLQFLFEYFSETQRNKGNFPGRFSGRQFSNSRSEMNVSTLELGDSALYLCASSFGQWTDTQYFGPGTRLTVL.

This clone was picked up a small number of times. The chain combines TRBV3-1 (or the pseudogene TRBV3-2) with TRBJ1-3; D ambiguous. Trimming took 0 bases from V and 3 from J, leaving 15 bases between them. The CDR3 is made up of 17 amino acids. The V gene's germline CDR1 is LGHDT and CDR2 YNNKEL (reference sequence). The CDR3 loop reads CASSQDWRRPSGNTIYF. As DNA, the CDR3 is TGTGCCAGCAGCCAAGATTGGAGACGCCCGAGTGGAAACACCATATATTTT.